These T cell receptor beta chains were read from a single sample in a study of PD-L1 blockade in urothelial cancer. Profiling relied on immunoSEQ multiplex PCR, and the TCRdb table lists in-frame clones only, not all of them. The sample contains 25,000 to 35,000 clones, approximately 80% of which appear only once. Specimen: PBMCs, collected around atezolizumab (anti-PD-L1) treatment. The receptors originated from a man between 70 and 80 years old with urothelial cancer. The CDR3 runs from the conserved cysteine through the conserved F or W. The order of the fields is CDR3 DNA, CDR3 protein, clone size, J gene, D gene, V gene. A D gene is named only where the DNA matches it firmly. The size field is filled for only some rows; it gives once, few, many or a size class.

DNA: TGTGCCAGCAGTGCCGACAGGTTTAGCAATCAGCCCCAGCATTTT; CDR3: CASSADRFSNQPQHF; size: .; J: TRBJ1-5; D: .; V: TRBV6-5
DNA: TGTGCCAGCAGCTCACTCGGGTCTAGCGGGAGTTCTGAGCAGTTCTTC; CDR3: CASSSLGSSGSSEQFF; size: .; J: TRBJ2-1; D: TRBD2; V: TRBV7-6
DNA: TGTGCCAGCAGCGTAGGTAGCGGGCCCACAGATACGCAGTATTTT; CDR3: CASSVGSGPTDTQYF; size: .; J: TRBJ2-3; D: TRBD2; V: TRBV9
DNA: TGTGCCAGCAGCTTGTCGTCCAGGCAAGAGACCCAGTACTTC; CDR3: CASSLSSRQETQYF; size: .; J: TRBJ2-5; D: .; V: TRBV5-5
DNA: TGTGCCAGCAGCTTATTTTCAGGGGGTGGCTACACCTTC; CDR3: CASSLFSGGGYTF; size: few; J: TRBJ1-2; D: TRBD1; V: TRBV7-2
DNA: TGTGCCAGCAGCACCCGACAGGCGGGCGCAGATACGCAGTATTTT; CDR3: CASSTRQAGADTQYF; size: few; J: TRBJ2-3; D: .; V: TRBV6-5
DNA: TGTGCCAGCAGCTCGGACAGGGGTGATGAAGCTTTCTTT; CDR3: CASSSDRGDEAFF; size: .; J: TRBJ1-1; D: TRBD1; V: TRBV7-8
DNA: TGTGCCAGTGCTAGCGGGAGAACAAACGAGCAGTACTTC; CDR3: CASASGRTNEQYF; size: .; J: TRBJ2-7; D: TRBD2; V: TRBV2
DNA: TGTGCCAGCAGCCCGGACAGGGGCGTCTATGGCTACACCTTC; CDR3: CASSPDRGVYGYTF; size: .; J: TRBJ1-2; D: TRBD1; V: TRBV7-9
DNA: TGTGCCAGCAGTTACTCGAGGGGGCCCTACGAGCAGTACTTC; CDR3: CASSYSRGPYEQYF; size: .; J: TRBJ2-7; D: TRBD1; V: TRBV6-5
DNA: TGTGCCAGCAGTTCCAGTGGAGGGGAGTATGGCTACACCTTC; CDR3: CASSSSGGEYGYTF; size: once; J: TRBJ1-2; D: .; V: TRBV25-1
DNA: TGTGCCAGCAGTCTCGGACTAGCAAGAAGCTACGAGCAGTACTTC; CDR3: CASSLGLARSYEQYF; size: .; J: TRBJ2-7; D: TRBD2; V: TRBV5-4
DNA: TGTGCCACCCGAAGGGGGAGTGAAGCTTTCTTT; CDR3: CATRRGSEAFF; size: .; J: TRBJ1-1; D: .; V: TRBV6-1
DNA: TGTGCCAGCGAGACTAGCGGGAGTCGGACTGAGCAGTTCTTC; CDR3: CASETSGSRTEQFF; size: few; J: TRBJ2-1; D: TRBD2; V: TRBV28
DNA: TGTGCCAGCAGACAGGGGGCTGGCACTGAAGCTTTCTTT; CDR3: CASRQGAGTEAFF; size: .; J: TRBJ1-1; D: TRBD1; V: TRBV7-9
DNA: TGTGCCAGCAGCCCTGACAGGGGGGTGTCTGGCTACACCTTC; CDR3: CASSPDRGVSGYTF; size: .; J: TRBJ1-2; D: TRBD1; V: TRBV7-2
DNA: TGCGCCAGCAGCCCCTCTCAGGGGGCCGGGGGAGGGACTGAAGCTTTCTTT; CDR3: CASSPSQGAGGGTEAFF; size: .; J: TRBJ1-1; D: TRBD1; V: TRBV4-3
DNA: TGTGCCAGCAGCAAAGTGGGGTGCGGGGTCCCGAAAGGTGGGTTCTTC; CDR3: CASSKVGCGVPKGGFF; size: .; J: TRBJ2-1; D: .; V: TRBV21-1
DNA: TGCAGTGCTGGAGACAGGGCGATCACCTTC; CDR3: CSAGDRAITF; size: .; J: TRBJ1-2; D: TRBD1; V: TRBV20-1
DNA: TGCAGCGTCACGGGCTCCTACAATGAGCAGTTCTTC; CDR3: CSVTGSYNEQFF; size: few; J: TRBJ2-1; D: .; V: TRBV29-1
DNA: TGTGCCAGCAGCTTAGGGTGGGACATACAGAGGGACATTCAGTACTTC; CDR3: CASSLGWDIQRDIQYF; size: .; J: TRBJ2-4; D: .; V: TRBV7-9
DNA: TGTGCCAGCAGCTCTGGGCCCTCCACCCCAGCTTTCTTT; CDR3: CASSSGPSTPAFF; size: .; J: TRBJ1-1; D: .; V: TRBV7-3
DNA: TGCGCCAGCAGCCAAGCTTTAAGGGGGCCCTACTATGGCTACACCTTC; CDR3: CASSQALRGPYYGYTF; size: .; J: TRBJ1-2; D: TRBD1; V: TRBV4-1
DNA: TGTGCCACCCGAATTTTTTCAGGGTACAACACTGAAGCTTTCTTT; CDR3: CATRIFSGYNTEAFF; size: .; J: TRBJ1-1; D: .; V: TRBV28
DNA: TGTGCCAGCAGTGTCGGGACAGACTTCCAGCCCCAGCATTTT; CDR3: CASSVGTDFQPQHF; size: .; J: TRBJ1-5; D: TRBD1; V: TRBV6-1
DNA: TGTGCCGGAGGAGGCAATTCTGGGGCCAACGTCCTGACTTTC; CDR3: CAGGGNSGANVLTF; size: .; J: TRBJ2-6; D: .; V: TRBV27
DNA: TGTGCCAGCAGCTGGCGGGAGGCAAGCTACGAGCAGTACTTC; CDR3: CASSWREASYEQYF; size: few; J: TRBJ2-7; D: TRBD2; V: TRBV27
DNA: TGTGCCAGCAGCTTAGAGGTGCAGGGGGCGCGCGGCTACACCTTC; CDR3: CASSLEVQGARGYTF; size: .; J: TRBJ1-2; D: TRBD1; V: TRBV7-9
DNA: TGTGCCAGCACCCTAGGGGGGGGTCTGGGCACTGAAGCTTTCTTT; CDR3: CASTLGGGLGTEAFF; size: few; J: TRBJ1-1; D: .; V: TRBV6-5
DNA: TGCGCCAGCAGAAATGAACGTAACTTTTACGAGCAGTACTTC; CDR3: CASRNERNFYEQYF; size: .; J: TRBJ2-7; D: .; V: TRBV5-1
DNA: TGTGCCCTAGCGGGGGGAGGGAATACGCAGTATTTT; CDR3: CALAGGGNTQYF; size: .; J: TRBJ2-3; D: TRBD2; V: TRBV30
DNA: TGCGCCAGCAGCCGGACTAGCGGGAGTATAGATACGCAGTATTTT; CDR3: CASSRTSGSIDTQYF; size: .; J: TRBJ2-3; D: TRBD2; V: TRBV5-1
DNA: TGTGCCAGCAGCCAAGCGGGGGGGCGGACCGGGGAGCTGTTTTTT; CDR3: CASSQAGGRTGELFF; size: .; J: TRBJ2-2; D: TRBD2; V: TRBV4-2
DNA: TGTGCCAGCAGCTCCGAGGGGACTACCGCAGATACGCAGTATTTT; CDR3: CASSSEGTTADTQYF; size: .; J: TRBJ2-3; D: TRBD2; V: TRBV7-2
DNA: TGTGCCATCATGAAAGCCTCCGGGAGCTCTGGAAACACCATATATTTT; CDR3: CAIMKASGSSGNTIYF; size: few; J: TRBJ1-3; D: .; V: TRBV10-3
DNA: TGTGCCAGCAGCACCCTTAGCGGGAGGGCCGGGACAGATACGCAGTATTTT; CDR3: CASSTLSGRAGTDTQYF; size: .; J: TRBJ2-3; D: TRBD2; V: TRBV5-6
DNA: TGTGCCAGCAGTTACCAGGAGAACACTGAAGCTTTCTTT; CDR3: CASSYQENTEAFF; size: .; J: TRBJ1-1; D: .; V: TRBV6-5
DNA: TGTGCCAGCAAGGGGTGGCGGGGTAGCGGGGAGTTCGCGAACACCGGGGAGCTGTTTTTT; CDR3: CASKGWRGSGEFANTGELFF; size: .; J: TRBJ2-2; D: TRBD2; V: TRBV2
DNA: TGCGCCAGCAGCCCAGGGAGGGCGCTGGGCGGGGAGCTGTTTTTT; CDR3: CASSPGRALGGELFF; size: .; J: TRBJ2-2; D: TRBD2; V: TRBV4-1
DNA: TGCGCCAGCAGCCAAGAAGGTGGCAGGGGGAACATTCAGTACTTC; CDR3: CASSQEGGRGNIQYF; size: .; J: TRBJ2-4; D: TRBD1; V: TRBV4-3
DNA: TGTGCCAGCAGGCCTAGGGCGGGGGGGGGCGAGGGGGAGCTGTTTTTT; CDR3: CASRPRAGGGEGELFF; size: few; J: TRBJ2-2; D: TRBD2; V: TRBV6-6
DNA: TGTGCCACCAGCCCCCGACAGGGAGTTTCGTTCTTC; CDR3: CATSPRQGVSFF; size: .; J: TRBJ2-1; D: TRBD1; V: TRBV15
DNA: TGTGCCAGCAGCCCCACTAGCGGGAGGGATATCTTC; CDR3: CASSPTSGRDIF; size: few; J: TRBJ2-1; D: TRBD2; V: TRBV5-6
DNA: TGTGCCAGCAGCGACCTACTAGCGGGAGGTCACGAGCAGTACTTC; CDR3: CASSDLLAGGHEQYF; size: .; J: TRBJ2-7; D: TRBD2; V: TRBV5-4
DNA: TGTGCCAGCAGCCCAAGCGGGAGGCACTACAATGAGCAGTTCTTC; CDR3: CASSPSGRHYNEQFF; size: .; J: TRBJ2-1; D: TRBD2; V: TRBV7-2
DNA: TGTGCCAGCAGCTTCCTGCTAGCGGGAGGGCCTCGGGATGAGCAGTTCTTC; CDR3: CASSFLLAGGPRDEQFF; size: .; J: TRBJ2-1; D: TRBD2; V: TRBV5-6